This T cell receptor (beta chain) was profiled in a study of cytomegalovirus exposure and HLA in healthy donors. Unmatched junction bases numbered 4, after V lost 0 bases and J lost 3 bases. Germline V lookup: CDR1 SGHAT, CDR2 FQDESV (reference sequence). This CDR3 comprises 15 residues. Sampled while nominally healthy, donors likely had unrecorded immune exposures. With respect to this clone: No antigen is known for it.

Points from the study as a whole: An analysis was carried out later, and it reportedly showed fewer N-insertions in an Asian-associated ancestry cluster than the approximately 700-donor mean. In an earlier analysis, most TCR beta V segments were productive about 87% or about 30% of the time. Later on, an analysis found that several of the most significant clusters appeared to be linked to common viral pathogens, which included parvovirus B19.

This PCR relied on a set of 60 Vbeta primers and 13 Jbeta primers. The repertoire was sequenced with immunoSEQ multiplex PCR; TCRdb's copy has only in-frame clones and lacks some. The profile shows around 150,000 clones, about three quarters of them singletons. Sequencing input: PBMCs. This chain uses TRBV11-1 with TRBJ2-7; TRBD1 agrees at 8 bases. The sequence came from a female donor in good health and CMV-seropositive. CDR3 DNA: TGTGCCAGCAGCTTAGCGGTTGGACAGGGCTACGAGCAGTACTTC. Translated: CASSLAVGQGYEQYF.